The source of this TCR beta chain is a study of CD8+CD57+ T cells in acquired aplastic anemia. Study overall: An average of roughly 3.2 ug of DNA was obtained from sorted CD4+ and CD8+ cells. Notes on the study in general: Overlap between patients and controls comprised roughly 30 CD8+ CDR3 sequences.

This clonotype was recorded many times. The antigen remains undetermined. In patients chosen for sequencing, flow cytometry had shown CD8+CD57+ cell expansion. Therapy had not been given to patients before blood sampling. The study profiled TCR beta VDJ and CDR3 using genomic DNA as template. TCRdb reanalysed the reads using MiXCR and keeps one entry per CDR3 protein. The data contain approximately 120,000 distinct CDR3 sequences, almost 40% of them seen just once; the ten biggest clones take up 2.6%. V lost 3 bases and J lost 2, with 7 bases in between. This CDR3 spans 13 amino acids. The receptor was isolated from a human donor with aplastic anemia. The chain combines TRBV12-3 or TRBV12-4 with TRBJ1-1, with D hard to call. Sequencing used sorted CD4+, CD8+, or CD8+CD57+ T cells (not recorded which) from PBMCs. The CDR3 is CASSFVANTEAFF. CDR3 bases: TGTGCCAGCAGTTTCGTTGCAAACACTGAAGCTTTCTTT.